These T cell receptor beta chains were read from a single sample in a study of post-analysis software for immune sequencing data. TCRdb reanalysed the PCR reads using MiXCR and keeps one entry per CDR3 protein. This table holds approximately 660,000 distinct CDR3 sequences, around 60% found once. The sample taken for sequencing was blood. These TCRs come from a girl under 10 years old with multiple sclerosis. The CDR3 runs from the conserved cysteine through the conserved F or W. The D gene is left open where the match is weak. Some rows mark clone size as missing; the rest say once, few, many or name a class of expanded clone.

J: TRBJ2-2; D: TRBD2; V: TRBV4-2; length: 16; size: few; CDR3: CASTHPGLAKTGELFF; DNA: TGTGCCAGCACCCACCCGGGACTAGCGAAGACCGGGGAGCTGTTTTTT
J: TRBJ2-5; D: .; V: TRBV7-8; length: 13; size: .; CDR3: CASRTRDWETQYF; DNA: TGTGCCAGCAGAACCCGGGATTGGGAGACCCAGTACTTC
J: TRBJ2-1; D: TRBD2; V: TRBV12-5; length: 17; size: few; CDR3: CASGLDATSGEGNEQFF; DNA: TGTGCTAGTGGTTTGGACGCGACTAGCGGGGAGGGCAATGAGCAGTTCTTC
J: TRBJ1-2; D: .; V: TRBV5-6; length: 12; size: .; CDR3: CASTRPGSGYTF; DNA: TGTGCCAGCACCCGTCCGGGTAGTGGCTACACCTTC
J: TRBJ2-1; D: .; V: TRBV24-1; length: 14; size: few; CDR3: CATSDSRPGDEQFF; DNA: TGTGCCACCAGTGATTCCCGGCCAGGAGATGAGCAGTTCTTC
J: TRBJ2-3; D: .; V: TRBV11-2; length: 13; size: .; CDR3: CASHIRGTDTQYF; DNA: TGTGCCAGCCACATCCGGGGCACAGATACGCAGTATTTT
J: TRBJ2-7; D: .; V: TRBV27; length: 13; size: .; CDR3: CASGEGLGYEQYF; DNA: TGTGCCAGCGGAGAAGGGCTTGGCTACGAGCAGTACTTC
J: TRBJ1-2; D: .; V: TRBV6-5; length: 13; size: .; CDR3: CASRRTGSFGYTF; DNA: TGTGCCAGCAGACGCACAGGGTCCTTCGGCTACACCTTC
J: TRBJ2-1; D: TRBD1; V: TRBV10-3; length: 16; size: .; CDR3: CAISGMAGGASNEQFF; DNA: TGTGCCATCAGTGGGATGGCAGGGGGCGCGTCAAATGAGCAGTTCTTC
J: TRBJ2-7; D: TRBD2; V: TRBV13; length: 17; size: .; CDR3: CASSLKGLAGVIYEQYF; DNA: TGTGCCAGCAGCTTAAAGGGACTAGCGGGAGTAATCTACGAGCAGTACTTC
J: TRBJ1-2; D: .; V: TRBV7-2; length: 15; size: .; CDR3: CASSFRSGSDYGYTF; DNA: TGTGCCAGCAGCTTTCGGTCAGGGTCGGACTATGGCTACACCTTC